This T cell receptor beta chain was retrieved from a study of blood T cells in healthy people across ages. CDR1 and CDR2 (germline): MNHEY, SVGAGI. The CDR3 has 11 amino acids. V lost 8 bases, J lost 12 bases, and 17 bases lay in between. Study-wide results and caveats: Long-lived donors exceeded aged donors in naive CD4+ cells and diversity. Across the age range, TCR beta diversity per million T cells fell in a roughly linear way.

Then a second PCR, running roughly 7 to 11 cycles, was carried out with a sample-barcoded 5' primer and a J-beta primer mix. Researchers report that a template-switch adaptor with 12 random nucleotides tagged each cDNA molecule. From the 5' RACE reads, TCRdb called clonotypes with MiXCR, one entry per CDR3 protein. In the table there are 710,000 or so distinct CDR3 sequences, roughly 32% of which are singletons. Notes on this clonotype: Its matching antigen is unknown.

The rearrangement uses TRBV6-5 and TRBJ2-7; D possibly corresponds to TRBD2 (6 bases). The receptor's source is an elderly woman in good health. Sequenced sample: blood. CDR3 DNA sequence: TGTGCCAGCTCATTAGGGACTGCGTGGTACTTC. It translates to CASSLGTAWYF.